The 15 T cell receptor beta chains below all came from one sample that was sequenced in a study of shared clonotypes between healthy human individuals. Terminally differentiated effector memory CD45RA+ cells were left out of the naive CD8 fraction, which was CD45RO-negative and positively selected for CCR7. TCRdb keeps only in-frame clones here, not all; method: immunoSEQ multiplex PCR. The table shows roughly 2 million clones, with roughly 95% occurring only once. Sample: naive CD8+ T cells sorted from blood. The source of these receptors is a young man in good health.

A word on this clone: The same CDR3 arises from other DNA sequences in this sample as well. The chain couples TRBV10-2 to TRBJ2-1; D unclear. Between the trimmed V and J ends, which lost 0 bases and 4 bases, there was a span of 4 bases. Germline V CDR1 and CDR2: WSHSY, SAAADI. The CDR3 loop spans 13 amino acids. The CDR3 reads CASSESGYNEQFF. The CDR3 DNA reads TGCGCCAGCAGTGAGTCGGGATACAATGAGCAGTTCTTC.

Concerning this clone itself: Other DNA sequences in the sample encode the same CDR3. The chain combines TRBV6-5 with TRBJ2-7; the D gene is possibly TRBD1 (5 bases). V lost 2 bases and J lost 2, with 10 bases in between. The CDR3 is made up of 14 amino acids. The germline gives CDR1 MNHEY, CDR2 SVGAGI. The CDR3 protein is CASSYTQGAYEQYF. The DNA for the CDR3 is TGTGCCAGCAGTTACACCCAGGGCGCCTACGAGCAGTACTTC.

The chain couples TRBV4-2 to TRBJ2-3, with TRBD2 identical over 8 bases. The germline CDR1 and CDR2 sequences are LGHNA and YNFKEQ. V lost 0 bases, J lost 4 bases, and 9 bases stayed unmatched. This CDR3 contains 17 residues. The CDR3 DNA reads as TGTGCCAGCAGCCAAGATTTGGCGGGGGGTGAAGCAGATACGCAGTATTTT. Its translation is CASSQDLAGGEADTQYF.

J is TRBJ2-1 and V is TRBV19, with 11 bases lining up with TRBD2. Germline CDR1 and CDR2: LNHDA and SQIVND (reference sequence). V was clipped by 10 bases and J by 7 bases; unmatched bases: 15. The CDR3 totals 16 residues. This CDR3 is CATRTSGGVSGNEQFF. The CDR3 DNA follows: TGTGCCACCCGCACTAGCGGGGGTGTTTCTGGGAATGAGCAGTTCTTC.

Points on this clone: Other DNA sequences in the sample encode the same CDR3. In DNA form, the CDR3 reads TGTGCCAGCAGTACCGGACAGGAGCAGTACTTC. The encoded protein is CASSTGQEQYF. The chain carries TRBV27 and TRBJ2-7, with a tentative D call TRBD1 (6 bases). This CDR3 comprises 11 residues. CDR1 and CDR2 from the germline V gene are MNHEY and SMNVEV (reference sequence). V dropped 5 bases and J dropped 7 bases, with 9 bases sitting between them.

The genes are TRBV19 and TRBJ2-7; the D gene is possibly TRBD1 (6 bases). The CDR3 is 15 residues long. The ends were cut back, 5 bases at V and 1 base at J, with 15 bases in the middle. Germline lookup yields CDR1 LNHDA and CDR2 SQIVND (reference sequence). CDR3 sequence (DNA): TGTGCCAGTAGTCTCGACAGGACAACTTCCTACGAGCAGTACTTC. This translates into CASSLDRTTSYEQYF.

This chain joins TRBV14 and TRBJ2-1, with 11 positions matching TRBD2. Germline V gene sequence: CDR1 SGHDN, CDR2 FVKESK. Losses at the gene ends were 1 base for V and 9 bases for J; bases not matched to a gene: 8. The CDR3 is 16 residues long. This chain's CDR3 is CASSQVPGLAESEQFF. The DNA for the CDR3 is TGTGCCAGCAGCCAAGTCCCGGGACTAGCGGAAAGTGAGCAGTTCTTC.

This clone has more than one count but fewer than ten. Other DNA sequences of this sample code for an identical CDR3. The chain employs TRBV13 and TRBJ2-7, with 10 bases lining up with TRBD2. Trimming cost V 0 bases and J 3 bases; bases outside gene matches: 2. Germline V gene sequence: CDR1 PRHDT, CDR2 FYEKMQ (reference sequence). The CDR3 totals 15 residues. CDR3 in amino acids: CASSLGLAGDYEQYF. The DNA for the CDR3 is TGTGCCAGCAGCTTAGGGCTAGCGGGAGACTACGAGCAGTACTTC.

The gene calls are TRBV9 and TRBJ2-7, with D possibly TRBD2 on 5 matching bases. Germline CDR1 and CDR2: SGDLS and YYNGEE. The CDR3 length is 15 residues. Deletions cut 3 bases from V and 0 bases from J, with 13 bases between. Here the CDR3 DNA reads TGTGCCAGCAGCGACGGTCCGGGAATCTCCTACGAGCAGTACTTC. Protein product: CASSDGPGISYEQYF.

CDR3 bases: TGCGCCAGCAGCCAAGATCTCTGGGGGGCCTATGGCTACACCTTC. Translated: CASSQDLWGAYGYTF. The chain recombines TRBV4-1 with TRBJ1-2; possible D gene TRBD1, 6 bases. V lost 0 bases and J 4 bases, leaving 12 bases between the germline ends. Germline lookup yields CDR1 MGHRA and CDR2 YSYEKL. The length of the CDR3 is 15 residues.

This chain uses TRBV10-1 with TRBJ2-1; 12 bases are a match to TRBD2. With 4 bases clipped from V and 4 bases from J, the junction kept 5 bases outside the gene matches. The CDR3 is made up of 16 amino acids. The germline gives CDR1 WNHNN, CDR2 SYGVQD (reference sequence). CDR3 loop: CASSGLAGGNYNEQFF. DNA of the CDR3: TGCGCCAGCAGTGGGCTAGCGGGGGGGAATTACAATGAGCAGTTCTTC.

The chain links TRBV13 to TRBJ1-2; a possible D gene is TRBD1 (6 bases). Germline V CDR1 and CDR2: PRHDT, FYEKMQ (reference sequence). The CDR3 extends over 18 amino acids. V was shortened by 0 bases and J by 2 bases, with 19 bases between the two germline ends. The CDR3 loop is CASSLGLGAGAKNYGYTF. The CDR3 DNA reads TGTGCCAGCAGCTTAGGCCTGGGGGCAGGGGCTAAAAACTATGGCTACACCTTC.

The rearrangement uses TRBV9 and TRBJ1-1; weak D call: TRBD1 (6 bases). This CDR3 has 14 residues. Between the trimmed V and J ends, which lost 4 bases and 7 bases, there was a span of 17 bases. Germline V gene sequence: CDR1 SGDLS, CDR2 YYNGEE. The CDR3 region is CASSPWTADVEAFF. The CDR3 bases are TGTGCCAGCAGCCCATGGACAGCAGACGTTGAAGCTTTCTTT.

The rearrangement uses TRBV6-5 and TRBJ2-7; D not certain. This CDR3 has 14 residues. Germline CDR1 is MNHEY and CDR2 is SVGAGI. With 3 bases removed from V and 4 bases from J, the gap between germline ends came to 13 bases. CDR3 sequence (DNA): TGTGCCAGCAGTTATGGTGGCAGCGTTTACGAGCAGTACTTC. It yields the protein CASSYGGSVYEQYF.

V is TRBV14 and J is TRBJ2-1; 13 positions agree with TRBD2. CDR1 is SGHDN, CDR2 FVKESK, per germline. CDR3 length: 17 residues. Unmatched junction bases numbered 7, after V lost 5 bases and J lost 3 bases. In DNA form, the CDR3 reads TGTGCCAGCAGCTCCGGACTAGCGGGAGCAATCTACAATGAGCAGTTCTTC. Translating gives CASSSGLAGAIYNEQFF.